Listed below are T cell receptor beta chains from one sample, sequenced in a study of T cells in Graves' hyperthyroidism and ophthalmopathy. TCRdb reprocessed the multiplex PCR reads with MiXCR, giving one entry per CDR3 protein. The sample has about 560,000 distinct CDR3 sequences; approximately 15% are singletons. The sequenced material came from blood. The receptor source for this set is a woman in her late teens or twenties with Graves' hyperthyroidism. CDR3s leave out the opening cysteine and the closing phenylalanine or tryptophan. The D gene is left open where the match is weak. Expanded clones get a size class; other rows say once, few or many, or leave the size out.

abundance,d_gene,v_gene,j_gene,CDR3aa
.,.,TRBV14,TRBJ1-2,ASSQDWWILYGYT
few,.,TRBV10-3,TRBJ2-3,AISESVRADTQY
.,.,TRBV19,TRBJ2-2,ASIRAVGGELF
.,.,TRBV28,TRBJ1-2,ASRPKGYGYT
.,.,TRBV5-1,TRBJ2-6,ASSSNWGTSGANVLT
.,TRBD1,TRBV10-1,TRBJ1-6,ASVDRQGLDSPLH
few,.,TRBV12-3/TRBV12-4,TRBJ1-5,ASSLYRQPQH
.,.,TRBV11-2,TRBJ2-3,ASSPRGGATDTQY
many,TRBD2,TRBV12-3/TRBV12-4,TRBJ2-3,ASSSSGSSTDTQY
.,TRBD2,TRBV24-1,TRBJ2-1,ATRSSGTYNEQF
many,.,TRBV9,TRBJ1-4,ASSPEGLGGEKLF
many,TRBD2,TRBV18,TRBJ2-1,ASSPFSGRAHNEQF
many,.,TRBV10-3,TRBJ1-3,AIRDSNSGNTIY
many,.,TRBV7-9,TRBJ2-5,ASRQEGETQY
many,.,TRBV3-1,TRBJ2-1,ASSLAYSSYNEQF
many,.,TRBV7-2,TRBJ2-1,ASSSSALEQF
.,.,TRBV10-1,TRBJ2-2,ASGSVTRGTGELF
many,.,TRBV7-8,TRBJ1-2,ASSLGGRGPEGYT
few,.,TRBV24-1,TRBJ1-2,ATSVGSNYGYT
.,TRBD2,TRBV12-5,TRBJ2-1,ASRASGYNEQF
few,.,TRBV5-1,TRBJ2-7,ASSPHSGASTNEQY
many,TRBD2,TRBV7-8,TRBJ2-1,ASLQAGGHEQF